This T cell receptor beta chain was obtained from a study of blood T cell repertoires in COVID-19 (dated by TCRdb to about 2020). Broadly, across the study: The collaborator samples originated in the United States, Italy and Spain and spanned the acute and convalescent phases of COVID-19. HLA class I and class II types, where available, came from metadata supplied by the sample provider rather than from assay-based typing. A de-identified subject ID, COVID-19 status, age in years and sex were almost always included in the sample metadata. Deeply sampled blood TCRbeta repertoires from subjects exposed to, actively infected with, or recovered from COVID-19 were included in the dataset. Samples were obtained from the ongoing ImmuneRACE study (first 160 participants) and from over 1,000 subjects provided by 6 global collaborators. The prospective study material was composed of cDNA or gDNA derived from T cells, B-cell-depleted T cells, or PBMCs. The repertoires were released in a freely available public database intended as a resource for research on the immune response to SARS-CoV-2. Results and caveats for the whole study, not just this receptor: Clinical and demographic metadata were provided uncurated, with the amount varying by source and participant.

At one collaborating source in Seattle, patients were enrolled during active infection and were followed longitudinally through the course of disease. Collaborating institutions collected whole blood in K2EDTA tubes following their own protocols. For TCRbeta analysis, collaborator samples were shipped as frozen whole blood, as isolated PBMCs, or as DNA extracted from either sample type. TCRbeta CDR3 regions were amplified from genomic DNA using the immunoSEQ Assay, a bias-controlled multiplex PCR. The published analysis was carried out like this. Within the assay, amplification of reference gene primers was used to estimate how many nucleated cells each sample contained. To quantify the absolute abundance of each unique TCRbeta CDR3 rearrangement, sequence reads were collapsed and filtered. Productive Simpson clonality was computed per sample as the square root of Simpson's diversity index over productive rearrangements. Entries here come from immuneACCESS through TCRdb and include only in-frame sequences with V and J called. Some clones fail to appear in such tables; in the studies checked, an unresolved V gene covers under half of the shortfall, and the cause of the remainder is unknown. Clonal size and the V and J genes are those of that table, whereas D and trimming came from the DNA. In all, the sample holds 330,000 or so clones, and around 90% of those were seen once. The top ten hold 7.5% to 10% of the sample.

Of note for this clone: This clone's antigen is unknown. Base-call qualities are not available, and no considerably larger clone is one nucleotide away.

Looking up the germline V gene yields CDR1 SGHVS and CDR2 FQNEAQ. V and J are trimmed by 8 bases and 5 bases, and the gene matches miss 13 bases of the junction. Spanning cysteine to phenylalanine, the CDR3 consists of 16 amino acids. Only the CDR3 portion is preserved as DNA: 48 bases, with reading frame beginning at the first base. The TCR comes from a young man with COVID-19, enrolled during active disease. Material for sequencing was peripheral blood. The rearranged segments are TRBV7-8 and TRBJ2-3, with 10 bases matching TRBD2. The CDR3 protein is CASYSPLAGVQDTQYF. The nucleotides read TGTGCCAGCTACTCCCCGCTAGCGGGAGTACAAGATACGCAGTATTTT.